One sample yielded the 15 T cell receptor beta chains listed below, sequenced in a study of shared clonotypes between healthy human individuals. This table comes from immunoSEQ multiplex PCR, and its TCRdb copy is limited to in-frame clones, with some not included. This table holds just over 2,000,000 clones, 85% to 95% found once. Sequencing input: naive CD4+ T cells sorted from blood. As for subset: CD45RA+ positively selected. The receptors here all came from a man aged 18 to 30 in good health.

This clone has a single count. This chain links TRBV5-1 with TRBJ2-2, with a tentative D call TRBD1 (6 bases). The V end was cut by 4 bases, the J end by 1 base, with 14 bases between. CDR1 is SGHRS, CDR2 YFSETQ, per germline. The CDR3 is 16 amino acids. CDR3 protein: CASSLADRKNTGELFF. CDR3 sequence (DNA): TGCGCCAGCAGCCTAGCTGACAGGAAGAACACCGGGGAGCTGTTTTTT.

The chain uses TRBV6-1 and TRBJ2-3; D possibly matches TRBD1 or TRBD2 (6 bases each). With 2 bases removed from V and 0 bases from J, the gap between germline ends came to 21 bases. Germline lookup yields CDR1 MNHNS and CDR2 SASEGT. This CDR3 region has 19 residues. The CDR3 sequence: CASSEQGMGSGPSTDTQYF. The CDR3 nucleotides are TGTGCCAGCAGTGAACAGGGGATGGGTAGCGGACCTAGCACAGATACGCAGTATTTT.

This chain links TRBV5-4 with TRBJ1-3; 11 bases fit TRBD1. Germline CDR1 and CDR2: SGHNT and YYREEE (reference sequence). With V trimmed by 4 bases and J by 3 bases, 9 bases remained unmatched. CDR3 length equals 17 residues. The CDR3, as DNA: TGTGCCAGCAGCCTCGGACAGGGGGCAATCAGTGGAAACACCATATATTTT. Protein product: CASSLGQGAISGNTIYF.

The rearrangement uses TRBV7-3 and TRBJ1-1; TRBD1 agrees at 7 bases. With 3 bases clipped from V and 2 bases from J, the junction kept 9 bases outside the gene matches. The CDR3 is 16 amino acids. Germline CDR1 is SGHTA and CDR2 is FQGTGA. The CDR3 DNA reads TGTGCCAGCAGCTTCCAGGGGGGAGCATACAACACTGAAGCTTTCTTT. Its translation is CASSFQGGAYNTEAFF.

The gene calls are TRBV27 and TRBJ1-6, with D perhaps matching TRBD1 (5 bases). CDR3 length: 14 residues. The ends were cut back, 2 bases at V and 9 bases at J, with 11 bases in the middle. Germline V gives CDR1 MNHEY, CDR2 SMNVEV (reference sequence). The CDR3 bases are TGTGCCAGCAGTTTAGCCGGGGGACGTTCACCCCTCCACTTT. This sequence encodes CASSLAGGRSPLHF.

This clone came up many times. V is TRBV19 and J is TRBJ2-5; tentative D call: TRBD1 (6 bases). Trimming removed 6 bases from V and 5 bases from J, with 13 bases in between. The CDR3 runs to 13 residues. From germline, CDR1 is LNHDA and CDR2 SQIVND (reference sequence). The CDR3 spells CASRKQGLETQYF. As DNA, the CDR3 is TGTGCCAGTAGGAAACAGGGTCTCGAGACCCAGTACTTC.

This clone was recorded only once. The rearrangement joins TRBV5-4 to TRBJ2-7; 10 bases agree with TRBD1. The V and J ends lost 5 bases and 5 bases, in that order; junction bases with no gene match: 1. The CDR3 length is 12 residues. CDR1 and CDR2 from the germline V gene are SGHNT and YYREEE (reference sequence). CDR3 protein: CASRGQGDEQYF. The CDR3 bases are TGTGCCAGCAGAGGACAGGGGGACGAGCAGTACTTC.

V is TRBV7-9 and J is TRBJ2-5; unclear D gene. Germline assignment: CDR1 SEHNR and CDR2 FQNEAQ (reference sequence). The CDR3 is 15 residues long. Trimming took 0 bases from V and 2 from J, leaving 10 bases between them. This chain's CDR3 is CASSLAHGQQETQYF. The CDR3 nucleotides read TGTGCCAGCAGCTTAGCGCATGGCCAACAAGAGACCCAGTACTTC.

The gene calls are TRBV5-6 and TRBJ2-1, with D perhaps matching TRBD1 or TRBD2 (5 bases each). Trimming cost V 4 bases and J 9 bases, with 11 bases left between them. There are 12 residues in the CDR3. Germline V gene data show CDR1 as SGHDT and CDR2 as YYEEEE. The CDR3 bases are TGTGCCAGCAGCGGGGGTTTGGGTGAGCAGTTCTTC. Protein: CASSGGLGEQFF.

CDR3 in amino acids: CASSLERSFFTDTQYF. The DNA of the CDR3 is TGTGCCAGCAGCTTAGAGCGCAGCTTTTTCACAGATACGCAGTATTTT. The chain joins TRBV7-8 to TRBJ2-3; the D is unclear. V lost 1 base and J lost 2, with 13 bases in between. There are 16 residues in the CDR3. In germline, CDR1 is SGHVS, CDR2 FQNEAQ.

Comments on this clone: Additional DNA sequences in this sample encode the identical CDR3. Here the CDR3 reads CASSLADYEQYF. The CDR3 nucleotides are TGTGCCAGCAGCTTAGCCGACTACGAGCAGTACTTC. The chain joins TRBV7-2 to TRBJ2-7; D unresolved. Germline assignment: CDR1 SGHTA and CDR2 FQGNSA. V was shortened by 0 bases and J by 3 bases, with 3 bases between the two germline ends. The CDR3 covers 12 residues.

This clone was picked up one time. This chain joins TRBV30 and TRBJ2-3; D may be TRBD1 or TRBD2 (5 bases each). The CDR3 contains 13 residues. V lost 2 bases to trimming and J lost 5 bases, with 11 bases between them. Germline V gives CDR1 GTSNPN, CDR2 SVGIG (reference sequence). The CDR3 is CAWSLGVLDTQYF. The CDR3 DNA reads as TGTGCCTGGAGTTTGGGGGTTTTAGATACGCAGTATTTT.

V gene TRBV7-2 combines with J gene TRBJ1-4, with D perhaps TRBD1 (6 bases). Germline V gene sequence: CDR1 SGHTA, CDR2 FQGNSA. This CDR3 comprises 16 residues. Trimming cost V 1 base and J 2 bases, with 11 bases left between them. The CDR3 nucleotides are TGTGCCAGCAGCTTAGGGGGGCGAACGACTAATGAAAAACTGTTTTTT. This gives the protein CASSLGGRTTNEKLFF.

The chain recombines TRBV7-3 with TRBJ2-3; 8 bases map to TRBD2. CDR3 length: 15 amino acids. Per germline, CDR1 SGHTA and CDR2 FQGTGA. Losses at the gene ends were 5 bases for V and 6 bases for J; bases not matched to a gene: 10. In nucleotides, the CDR3 is TGTGCCAGCAGCACCTTTTATAGCGGGGTCGATACGCAGTATTTT. The encoded protein is CASSTFYSGVDTQYF.

Note on this clone: Other nucleotide sequences from this sample produce the same CDR3. The chain joins TRBV18 to TRBJ2-5; TRBD2 agrees at 9 bases. V dropped 0 bases and J dropped 5; count of bases not matched to a gene: 4. In germline, CDR1 is KGHSH, CDR2 LQKENI. The CDR3 totals 15 residues. CDR3 residues: CASSPPGLAPETQYF. CDR3 in DNA: TGTGCCAGCTCACCACCGGGACTAGCCCCGGAGACCCAGTACTTC.